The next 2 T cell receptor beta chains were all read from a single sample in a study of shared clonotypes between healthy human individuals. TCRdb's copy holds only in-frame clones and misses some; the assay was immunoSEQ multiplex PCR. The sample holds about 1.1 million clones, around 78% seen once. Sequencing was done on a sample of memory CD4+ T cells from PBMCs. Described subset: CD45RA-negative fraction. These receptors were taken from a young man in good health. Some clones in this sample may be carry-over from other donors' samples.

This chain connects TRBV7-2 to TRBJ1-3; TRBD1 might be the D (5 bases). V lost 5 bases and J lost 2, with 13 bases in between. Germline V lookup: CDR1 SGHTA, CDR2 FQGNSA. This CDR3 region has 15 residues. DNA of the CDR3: TGTGCCAGCAGCCCGAGCGGGGGAGCTGGAAACACCATATATTTT. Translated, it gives CASSPSGGAGNTIYF. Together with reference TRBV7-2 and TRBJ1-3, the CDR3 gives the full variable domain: GAGVSQSPSNKVTEKGKDVELRCDPISGHTALYWYRQSLGQGLEFLIYFQGNSAPDKSGLPSDRFSAERTGGSVSTLTIQRTQQEDSAVYLCASSPSGGAGNTIYFGEGSWLTVV.

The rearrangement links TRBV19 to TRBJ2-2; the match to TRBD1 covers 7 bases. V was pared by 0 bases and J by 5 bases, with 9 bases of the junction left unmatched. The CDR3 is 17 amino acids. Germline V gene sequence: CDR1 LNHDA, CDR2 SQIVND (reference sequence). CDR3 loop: CASSIDSGTERTGELFF. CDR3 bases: TGTGCCAGTAGTATAGATTCCGGGACAGAAAGAACCGGGGAGCTGTTTTTT.